Presented here are 27 T cell receptor beta chains from one specimen sequenced in a study of blood T cell repertoires in COVID-19 (dated by TCRdb to about 2020). Preparation of the library involved the immunoSEQ multiplex PCR assay. Not all clones reach the TCRdb copy of this immuneACCESS table, which keeps in-frame sequences only. Checked studies attribute under half of the gap to unresolved V genes and leave the rest unexplained. The sample has almost 250,000 clones on record, around 90% of them singletons. 1.5% to 2% of the sample rests with the top ten. Sequencing was done on a sample of PBMCs or T cells enriched from blood (not recorded which). The receptors derive from a woman aged 50 to 65 who had recovered from COVID-19.

The rearrangement links TRBV5-1 to TRBJ2-1, with D tentatively TRBD1 (7 bases). V was cut by 0 bases and J by 7 bases, with 14 bases left in between. This CDR3 contains 15 residues. Germline CDR1 is SGHRS and CDR2 is YFSETQ. The CDR3 bases are TGCGCCAGCAGCTTGGAGACAGGGACTGTAAATGAGCAGTTCTTC. This sequence encodes CASSLETGTVNEQFF.

The chain couples TRBV7-8 to TRBJ1-1, with 8 bases aligning to TRBD1. Trimming at V came to 1 base and at J to 4 bases, leaving 5 bases not matched to a gene. CDR3 length equals 15 residues. CDR1 is SGHVS, CDR2 FQNEAQ, per germline. The CDR3 DNA reads as TGTGCCAGCAGCTTAGGGGGACAGGTAGGCACTGAAGCTTTCTTT. Translation: CASSLGGQVGTEAFF.

The chain is built from TRBV18 and TRBJ2-7; weak D call: TRBD2 (6 bases). Germline loops: CDR1 KGHSH, CDR2 LQKENI. V shed 0 bases and J shed 3 bases, with 12 bases lying between them. The CDR3 is 15 amino acids. Here the CDR3 reads CASSPPWGGGYEQYF. DNA of the CDR3: TGTGCCAGCTCACCACCTTGGGGAGGTGGCTACGAGCAGTACTTC.

The chain carries TRBV3-1 (or the pseudogene TRBV3-2) and TRBJ2-7; 11 nucleotides agree with TRBD2. The CDR3 length is 20 residues. J was trimmed by 2 bases and V by 0 bases; bases with no gene match: 15. The germline gives CDR1 LGHDT, CDR2 YNNKEL (reference sequence). In nucleotides, the CDR3 is TGTGCCAGCAGCCAAGAGATTATAAGACTAGCGGGGCAAGAGACCTACGAGCAGTACTTC. Encoded protein: CASSQEIIRLAGQETYEQYF.

As DNA, the CDR3 is TGTGCCATCAGTGAGGAAGGACAGGGAATCGGTGGCTACACCTTC. The encoded protein is CAISEEGQGIGGYTF. The chain combines TRBV10-3 with TRBJ1-2; 8 bases fit TRBD1. Germline CDR1 ENHRY, CDR2 SYGVKD. This CDR3 is built from 15 residues. The ends lost 2 bases at V and 7 bases at J; junction bases unmatched: 9.

The chain has TRBV21-1 and TRBJ2-2; TRBD1, the table's D call, was not compared with the DNA. TRBV21-1 is an annotated pseudogene. The CDR3 is 19 amino acids. The CDR3 region is CASSNSPDRVGLCTGELFF. Here the CDR3 DNA reads TGTGCCAGCAGCAATTCCCCGGACAGGGTTGGTCTTTGCACCGGGGAGCTGTTTTTT.

This chain links TRBV11-2 with TRBJ2-5; possible D gene TRBD1, 6 bases. This CDR3 has 13 residues. The V end was cut by 5 bases, the J end by 5 bases, with 12 bases between. Germline-derived CDR1 and CDR2 are SGHAT and FQNNGV. CDR3 sequence (DNA): TGTGCCAGCAGCGCAGGGGCGAGGGAGACCCAGTACTTC. Protein product: CASSAGARETQYF.

The V gene is TRBV7-8, the J gene TRBJ2-7; D is possibly TRBD2 (6 bases). The CDR3 covers 13 residues. Germline V gene sequence: CDR1 SGHVS, CDR2 FQNEAQ. Trimming cost V 0 bases and J 3 bases, with 6 bases left between them. This CDR3 reads CASSLAGGYEQYF. CDR3 coding DNA: TGTGCCAGCAGCTTAGCGGGAGGCTACGAGCAGTACTTC.

This clone was counted only a few times. The chain uses TRBV28 and TRBJ2-7; D is perhaps TRBD2 (6 bases). CDR3 length equals 14 residues. The germline CDR1 and CDR2 sequences are MDHEN and SYDVKM. Trimming removed 7 bases at V and 0 bases at J, with 13 bases between. The CDR3 nucleotides are TGTGCCAGCACCCCATGGGACTTCTCCTACGAGCAGTACTTC. Residues: CASTPWDFSYEQYF.

This clone was recorded only once. This rearrangement joins TRBV3-1 (or the pseudogene TRBV3-2) to TRBJ2-1, with D possibly TRBD2 on 5 matching bases. Per germline, CDR1 LGHDT and CDR2 YNNKEL (reference sequence). The CDR3 contains 13 residues. The V end was cut by 7 bases, the J end by 3 bases, with 10 bases between. The CDR3 nucleotides read TGTGCCAGCACTTCGAGGGACTACAATGAGCAGTTCTTC. Amino acid sequence: CASTSRDYNEQFF.

The V gene is TRBV6-2 or TRBV6-3, the J gene TRBJ2-7, with 9 positions matching TRBD2. Germline assignment: CDR1 MNHEY and CDR2 SVGEGT. This CDR3 region has 16 residues. After removal of 4 bases from V and 4 bases from J, the junction contained 11 bases not matched to a gene. CDR3 DNA sequence: TGTGCCAGCAGTTCGCCCACTCTAGCGGGAAAATACGAGCAGTACTTC. Translating it yields CASSSPTLAGKYEQYF.

The chain employs TRBV7-2 and TRBJ2-3; TRBD1 aligns across 8 bases. This CDR3 region has 17 residues. The germline V gene encodes CDR1 SGHTA and CDR2 FQGNSA. V was pared by 5 bases and J by 8 bases, with 18 bases of the junction left unmatched. The CDR3 is CASSGGTGLGGTGTQYF. The CDR3 DNA follows: TGTGCCAGCAGCGGCGGGACAGGACTCGGGGGAACGGGTACGCAGTATTTT. Filled out from reference TRBV7-2 and TRBJ2-3, the complete variable domain reads GAGVSQSPSNKVTEKGKDVELRCDPISGHTALYWYRQSLGQGLEFLIYFQGNSAPDKSGLPSDRFSAERTGGSVSTLTIQRTQQEDSAVYLCASSGGTGLGGTGTQYFGPGTRLTVL.

The sample holds one count of this clone. The chain carries TRBV12-3 or TRBV12-4 and TRBJ2-7; the D gene is possibly TRBD1 (6 bases). This CDR3 comprises 13 residues. The V end was cut by 2 bases, the J end by 2 bases, with 7 bases between. CDR3 in DNA: TGTGCCAGCAGTTTAAACAGGGCCTACGAGCAGTACTTC. It yields the protein CASSLNRAYEQYF.

In this sample, this clone turned up a few times. The chain combines TRBV7-8 with TRBJ1-1, with D possibly TRBD1 on 5 matching bases. Germline V gives CDR1 SGHVS, CDR2 FQNEAQ. The V end lost 2 bases, the J end lost 2 bases, and 15 bases lay between the germline ends. The CDR3 extends over 16 amino acids. The CDR3 DNA sequence: TGTGCCAGCAGCTTACGCCAGGGTTTCCTAAACACTGAAGCTTTCTTT. Translated: CASSLRQGFLNTEAFF. Together with reference TRBV7-8 and TRBJ1-1, the CDR3 gives the full variable domain: GAGVSQSPRYKVAKRGQDVALRCDPISGHVSLFWYQQALGQGPEFLTYFQNEAQLDKSGLPSDRFFAERPEGSVSTLKIQRTQQEDSAVYLCASSLRQGFLNTEAFFGQGTRLTVV.

The V gene is TRBV27, the J gene TRBJ1-2; TRBD1 matches at 12 bases. Germline V gives CDR1 MNHEY, CDR2 SMNVEV (reference sequence). With V trimmed by 6 bases and J by 7 bases, 9 bases remained unmatched. This CDR3 has 15 amino acids. The CDR3 region is CASRGTGGAGGGYTF. In DNA form, the CDR3 reads TGTGCCAGCAGGGGGACAGGGGGCGCCGGGGGTGGCTACACCTTC.

This clone is a singleton in its sample. This sequence joins TRBV15 and TRBJ2-3; D may be TRBD2 (6 bases). There are 19 residues in the CDR3. Germline CDR1 and CDR2: LNHNV and YYDKDF (reference sequence). V lost 3 bases, J lost 2 bases, and 24 bases lay in between. CDR3 DNA: TGTGCCACCAGCAGTGGAGGCTCGGGCCTAGCGAGCTACACAGATACGCAGTATTTT. It yields the protein CATSSGGSGLASYTDTQYF.

The gene calls are TRBV3-1 (or the pseudogene TRBV3-2) and TRBJ2-1; 9 bases are a match to TRBD2. Germline V CDR1 and CDR2: LGHDT, YNNKEL (reference sequence). J lost 7 bases, V lost 4 bases, and 8 bases had no gene match. The length of the CDR3 is 15 residues. CDR3: CASSLGGRAGNEQFF. In DNA, the CDR3 is TGTGCCAGCAGCCTGGGCGGGAGGGCCGGTAATGAGCAGTTCTTC.

This rearrangement joins TRBV19 to TRBJ2-3; tentative D call: TRBD1 (6 bases). Germline CDR1 reads LNHDA; CDR2 reads SQIVND (reference sequence). This CDR3 has 15 amino acids. V was pared by 5 bases and J by 0 bases, with 12 bases between. CDR3 DNA: TGTGCCAGTAGTCTCCGGGACACTAGCACAGATACGCAGTATTTT. This gives the protein CASSLRDTSTDTQYF.

A single count supports this clone. This chain links TRBV28 with TRBJ1-1, with 9 bases fitting TRBD1. Losses at the gene ends were 4 bases for V and 3 bases for J; bases not matched to a gene: 15. CDR1 and CDR2 (germline): MDHEN, SYDVKM. The CDR3 runs to 18 residues. The CDR3 region is CASSSPDRGSGEDTEAFF. The CDR3 nucleotides read TGTGCCAGCAGTTCCCCGGACAGGGGTAGCGGTGAGGACACTGAAGCTTTCTTT.

This sequence joins TRBV18 and TRBJ2-1; weak D call: TRBD1 (6 bases). Trimming cost V 2 bases and J 3 bases, with 8 bases left between them. From germline, CDR1 is KGHSH and CDR2 LQKENI. The CDR3 has 14 amino acids. The CDR3 nucleotides are TGTGCCAGCTCACCAGTGACAGGCTACAATGAGCAGTTCTTC. Translating gives CASSPVTGYNEQFF. Looking up the rest from reference TRBV18 and TRBJ2-1 gives the full variable domain: NAGVMQNPRHLVRRRGQEARLRCSPMKGHSHVYWYRQLPEEGLKFMVYLQKENIIDESGMPKERFSAEFPKEGPSILRIQQVVRGDSAAYFCASSPVTGYNEQFFGPGTRLTVL.

The chain is built from TRBV18 and TRBJ1-2; TRBD1 matches at 12 bases. V lost 1 base, J lost 3 bases, and 9 bases stayed unmatched. The CDR3 has 18 amino acids. CDR1 KGHSH and CDR2 LQKENI come from the germline V gene. As DNA, the CDR3 is TGTGCCAGCTCACCACAACCCCCGGGACAGGGGGCGGACTATGGCTACACCTTC. Translation: CASSPQPPGQGADYGYTF. The whole variable domain, filled in from reference TRBV18 and TRBJ1-2, reads NAGVMQNPRHLVRRRGQEARLRCSPMKGHSHVYWYRQLPEEGLKFMVYLQKENIIDESGMPKERFSAEFPKEGPSILRIQQVVRGDSAAYFCASSPQPPGQGADYGYTFGSGTRLTVV.

V and J are TRBV10-3 and TRBJ1-1, with D hard to call. CDR1 is ENHRY, CDR2 SYGVKD, per germline. The CDR3 sequence is 15 residues long. The V end was cut by 0 bases, the J end by 0 bases, with 8 bases between. The CDR3 loop reads CAISESRGVNTEAFF. CDR3 bases: TGTGCCATCAGTGAGTCCCGCGGGGTGAACACTGAAGCTTTCTTT.

This sequence joins TRBV10-3 and TRBJ2-3, with 8 bases identical to TRBD1. The CDR3 extends over 15 amino acids. Unmatched junction bases numbered 7, after V lost 6 bases and J lost 2 bases. Germline CDR1 and CDR2: ENHRY and SYGVKD. CDR3 bases: TGTGCCATCAGGTACGGACAGGGCTCCACAGATACGCAGTATTTT. Translation gives CAIRYGQGSTDTQYF.

Only a few counts were recorded for this clone. This rearrangement joins TRBV4-1 to TRBJ1-4; D ambiguous. Germline V lookup: CDR1 MGHRA, CDR2 YSYEKL. Trimming shortened V by 5 bases and J by 12 bases, and 13 bases separated the two germline ends. This CDR3 region has 12 residues. CDR3: CASSARWRELFF. CDR3 DNA: TGCGCCAGCAGCGCCCGTTGGAGAGAACTGTTTTTT.

CDR3 DNA: TGTGCCAGCAGCCAAGTAAGGACTTCCGGGCCCGACAATGAGCAGTTCTTC. Translating gives CASSQVRTSGPDNEQFF. The V call is TRBV3-1 (or the pseudogene TRBV3-2), the J call TRBJ2-1, with D possibly TRBD2 on 5 matching bases. Trimming stripped 1 base from V and 5 bases from J, with 18 bases between. This CDR3 region has 17 residues. Germline lookup yields CDR1 LGHDT and CDR2 YNNKEL (reference sequence).

The genes are TRBV30 and TRBJ1-1; unclear D gene. The CDR3 runs 11 residues. Per the germline V gene, CDR1 is GTSNPN and CDR2 is SVGIG (reference sequence). Deletions cut 3 bases from V and 10 bases from J, with 12 bases between. Here the CDR3 DNA reads TGTGCCTGGAGGCCGGGTAAAGCAGCTTTCTTT. Translation: CAWRPGKAAFF.

The J gene is TRBJ1-4, the V gene TRBV30; D gene uncertain. This CDR3 spans 11 amino acids. V was cut by 3 bases and J by 4 bases, with 3 bases left in between. Germline CDR1 reads GTSNPN; CDR2 reads SVGIG (reference sequence). In nucleotides, the CDR3 is TGTGCCTGGAGCGGTAATGAAAAACTGTTTTTT. Translated, it gives CAWSGNEKLFF.